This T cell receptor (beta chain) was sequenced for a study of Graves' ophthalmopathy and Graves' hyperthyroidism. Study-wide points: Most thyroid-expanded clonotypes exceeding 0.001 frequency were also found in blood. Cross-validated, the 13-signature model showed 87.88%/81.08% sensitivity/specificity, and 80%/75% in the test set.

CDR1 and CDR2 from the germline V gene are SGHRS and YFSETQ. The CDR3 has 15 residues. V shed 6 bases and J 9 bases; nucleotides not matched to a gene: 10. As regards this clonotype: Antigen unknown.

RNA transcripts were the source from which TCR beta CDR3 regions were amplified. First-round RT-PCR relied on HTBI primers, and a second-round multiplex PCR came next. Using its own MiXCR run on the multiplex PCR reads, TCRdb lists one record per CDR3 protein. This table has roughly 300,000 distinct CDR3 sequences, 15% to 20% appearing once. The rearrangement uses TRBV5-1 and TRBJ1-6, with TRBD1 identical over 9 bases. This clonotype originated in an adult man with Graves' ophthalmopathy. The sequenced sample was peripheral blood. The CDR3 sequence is CASTDSGTGFSPLHF. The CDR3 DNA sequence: TGCGCCAGCACCGATTCCGGGACAGGGTTTTCACCCCTCCACTTT.